Detailed here is one T cell receptor (beta chain). Its recognized antigen is unknown. No much larger clone is present one base from it, and per-base qualities are unavailable. The collaborating institutions used their own protocols to collect whole blood in K2EDTA tubes. For TCRbeta analysis, collaborators shipped samples in one of three forms: frozen whole blood, isolated PBMCs, or DNA extracted from either of those sample types. The immunoSEQ Assay, a bias-controlled multiplex PCR, was used to amplify TCRbeta CDR3 regions from genomic DNA. As for the original processing: The number of nucleated cells in each sample was estimated by amplification of reference gene primers within the assay. Sequence reads were collapsed and filtered to measure the absolute abundance of every unique TCRbeta CDR3 rearrangement. For each sample, productive Simpson clonality was calculated as the square root of Simpson's diversity index across productive rearrangements. Imported from immuneACCESS, the table was reduced by TCRdb to in-frame sequences with V and J called. These copies leave out some clones; in studies compared against another copy, an unresolved V gene accounts for under half, and the cause of the remainder is not known. V, J and clone size are taken as reported in that table, and D and trimming were inferred from the DNA itself. This sample lists about 160,000 clones; roughly 84% were detected once. The leading ten clones occupy roughly 9.2% of the sample.

These data are taken from a study of blood T cell repertoires in COVID-19 (dated by TCRdb to 2020 to 2021). Concerning the study at large: Samples from collaborators originated in the United States, Italy and Spain and spanned both the acute and convalescent phases of COVID-19. The repertoires were released in a freely available public database intended as a resource for research on the immune response to SARS-CoV-2. Deeply sampled blood TCRbeta repertoires from subjects exposed to, actively infected with, or recovered from COVID-19 were included in the dataset. A de-identified subject ID, COVID-19 status, age in years and sex were almost always included in the sample metadata. The prospective study material was composed of cDNA or gDNA derived from T cells, B-cell-depleted T cells, or PBMCs. Samples came from the ongoing ImmuneRACE study (first 160 participants) plus 1,254 subjects from 6 global collaborators. HLA class I and class II types, where available, came from metadata supplied by the sample provider rather than from assay-based typing.

Study-wide conclusions, independent of this receptor: The quantity of clinical and demographic metadata differed by source and by participant and was supplied without curation.

From V the trimming removes 6 bases and from J it removes 11 bases, while the gene matches leave 5 bases of the junction unaccounted for. As encoded in the germline V gene (reference sequence), CDR1 is LGHDT while CDR2 is YNNKEL. From the cysteine through the phenylalanine, the CDR3 covers 11 amino acids. The kept DNA is CDR3 alone, 33 bases in frame from the first base. The sample taken for sequencing was peripheral blood. The source is a woman of 80 years or more with active or convalescent COVID-19. In this chain, TRBV3-1 (or the pseudogene TRBV3-2) is recombined with TRBJ1-1; 8 junctional bases match TRBD1. The CDR3 region: CASSGQGRAFF. The nucleotides read TGTGCCAGCAGTGGACAGGGTCGGGCTTTCTTT.